These 7 T cell receptor beta chains were sequenced from one sample in a study of cytomegalovirus exposure and HLA in healthy donors (dated by TCRdb to between 2016 and 2019). Library construction relied on the immunoSEQ multiplex PCR assay. A mixture of 60 forward primers for TCR Vbeta segments and 13 reverse primers for TCR Jbeta segments was used in the multiplex PCR. TCRdb holds this immuneACCESS table with in-frame rearrangements only. Some clones are missing; in checked studies, unresolved V genes explain under half, and the rest has no known cause. Across this sample there are tens of thousands of clones, with more than 70% seen only once. The top ten clones comprise 5.5% to 7% of the sample. Sequenced material: PBMCs. The receptors stem from a male donor in good health and CMV-seronegative.

The CDR3 DNA follows: TGTGCCAGCAGCTTGAACAGTGCAACTAATGAAAAACTGTTTTTT. Its protein is CASSLNSATNEKLFF. The V gene is TRBV5-6, the J gene TRBJ1-4; D unclear. Germline V CDR1 and CDR2: SGHDT, YYEEEE. The CDR3 runs to 15 residues. Trimming took off 1 base at V and 0 bases at J, with 7 bases between the two ends.

A note on this clone: Other DNA sequences from this sample encode an identical CDR3 as well. CDR3 bases: TGTGCCAGCAGCTTAAATCGGAACACTGAAGCTTTCTTT. As protein: CASSLNRNTEAFF. This chain uses TRBV7-3 with TRBJ1-1; no firm D call. Germline V gives CDR1 SGHTA, CDR2 FQGTGA. The CDR3 length is 13 residues. The germline V and J ends were trimmed by 1 base and 1 base, with 4 bases remaining between them.

The CDR3 here is CASNGQGGGGYTF. CDR3 in DNA: TGTGCCAGCAACGGACAGGGCGGAGGAGGCTACACCTTC. The chain is built from TRBV2 and TRBJ1-2; 8 positions match TRBD1. The CDR3 covers 13 residues. The V gene's germline CDR1 is SNHLY and CDR2 FYNNEI. Losses at the gene ends were 7 bases for V and 8 bases for J; bases not matched to a gene: 9.

This clone was seen a few times. V is TRBV25-1 and J is TRBJ1-2, with 12 bases aligning to TRBD1. The CDR3 totals 13 residues. Trimming cost V 10 bases and J 6 bases; bases outside gene matches: 6. The germline V gene encodes CDR1 MGHDK and CDR2 SYGVNS. The CDR3 DNA sequence: TGTGCCACGGGGACAGGGGGCGTGAATGGCTACACCTTC. This sequence encodes CATGTGGVNGYTF.

The CDR3 DNA follows: TGTGCCAGTAGGCCGGGACAGGGTGGGCCAGATACGCAGTATTTT. Its protein is CASRPGQGGPDTQYF. V gene TRBV19 combines with J gene TRBJ2-3, with 9 bases aligning to TRBD1. Germline CDR1 reads LNHDA; CDR2 reads SQIVND (reference sequence). V dropped 6 bases and J dropped 4; count of bases not matched to a gene: 8. The length of the CDR3 is 15 residues.

This clone showed up just a few times. One end of the junction is discordant with germline, which a read error may explain. The chain couples TRBV2 to TRBJ2-1; 9 bases match TRBD2. Germline V gene lookup returns CDR1 SNHLY and CDR2 FYNNEI. The CDR3 runs 16 residues. DNA for the CDR3: TGTGCCAGCAGGGAAGGAATAGCGGGGGTTTACAATGAGCAGTTCTTC. Its translation is CASREGIAGVYNEQFF.

J is TRBJ1-2 and V is TRBV11-2; TRBD1 aligns across 9 bases. The junction had 5 bases not matched to a gene; V was cut back by 5 bases and J by 4 bases. The CDR3 covers 14 residues. Germline CDR1 is SGHAT and CDR2 is FQNNGV. The CDR3 DNA reads as TGTGCCAGCAGCCAGACAGGGGGAATCTATGGCTACACCTTC. Translated: CASSQTGGIYGYTF.